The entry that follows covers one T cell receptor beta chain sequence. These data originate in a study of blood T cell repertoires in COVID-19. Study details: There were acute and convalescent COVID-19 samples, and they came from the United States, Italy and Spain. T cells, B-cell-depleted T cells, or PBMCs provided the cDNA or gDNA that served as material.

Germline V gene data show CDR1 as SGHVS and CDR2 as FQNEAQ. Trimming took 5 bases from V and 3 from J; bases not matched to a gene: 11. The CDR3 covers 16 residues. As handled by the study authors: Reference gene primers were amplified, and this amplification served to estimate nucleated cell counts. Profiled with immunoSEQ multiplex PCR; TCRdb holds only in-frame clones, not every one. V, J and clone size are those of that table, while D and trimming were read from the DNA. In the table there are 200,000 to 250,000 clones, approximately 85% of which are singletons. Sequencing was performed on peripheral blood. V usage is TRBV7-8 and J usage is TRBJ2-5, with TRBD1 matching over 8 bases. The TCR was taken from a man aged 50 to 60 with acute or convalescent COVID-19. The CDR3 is CASSPSSQGAKETQYF. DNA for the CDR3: TGTGCCAGCAGCCCTAGTAGCCAGGGGGCAAAAGAGACCCAGTACTTC. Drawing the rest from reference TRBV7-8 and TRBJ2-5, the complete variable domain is GAGVSQSPRYKVAKRGQDVALRCDPISGHVSLFWYQQALGQGPEFLTYFQNEAQLDKSGLPSDRFFAERPEGSVSTLKIQRTQQEDSAVYLCASSPSSQGAKETQYFGPGTRLLVL.